This record looks at one T cell receptor (beta chain) sequence and its context. This entry comes from a study of blood T cell repertoires in COVID-19. As for the study in general: PBMCs, B-cell-depleted T cells, or T cells were the source of the cDNA or gDNA that made up the material.

Original handling: Estimation of nucleated cell counts relied on the amplification of reference gene primers. Profiled with immunoSEQ multiplex PCR; TCRdb holds only in-frame clones, not every one. D and trimming were read from the DNA, whereas the V and J calls and clone size are those reported in that table. The sample has 350,000 or so clones; 87% are singletons. From germline, CDR1 is SGHNT and CDR2 YYREEE (reference sequence). The CDR3 has 14 residues. Trimming pared 2 bases from V and 4 bases from J, leaving 12 bases between. Material: PBMCs or T cells enriched from blood (not recorded which). V usage is TRBV5-4 and J usage is TRBJ1-1; the D gene is possibly TRBD1 (6 bases). The receptor was isolated from a woman in her twenties or thirties who had recovered from COVID-19. CDR3 DNA: TGTGCCAGCAGCTTAGCAGGGGCGGGCACTGAAGCTTTCTTT. Residues: CASSLAGAGTEAFF. The whole variable domain, remainder taken from reference TRBV5-4 and TRBJ1-1, is ETGVTQSPTHLIKTRGQQVTLRCSSQSGHNTVSWYQQALGQGPQFIFQYYREEENGRGNFPPRFSGLQFPNYSSELNVNALELDDSALYLCASSLAGAGTEAFFGQGTRLTVV.